One and the same sample provided the 27 T cell receptor beta chains below, sequenced in a study of blood T cell repertoires in COVID-19. Clones were read by immunoSEQ multiplex PCR, and TCRdb kept only the in-frame ones, dropping some. The sample includes about 150,000 clones, roughly 80% of them seen just once. The sequencing input was PBMCs or T cells enriched from blood (not recorded which). These receptors all come from a woman in her forties who had recovered from COVID-19.

This chain joins TRBV11-2 and TRBJ2-2, with D perhaps matching TRBD2 (7 bases). The V gene lost 2 bases and the J gene lost 1 base, with 14 bases spanning the gap. This CDR3 is 17 amino acids long. Germline values: CDR1 SGHAT, CDR2 FQNNGV. The CDR3 DNA reads TGTGCCAGCAGCTTACGGGGGGCTAGCGGGAACACCGGGGAGCTGTTTTTT. This sequence encodes CASSLRGASGNTGELFF. Full variable domain (remainder filled in from reference TRBV11-2 and TRBJ2-2): EAGVAQSPRYKIIEKRQSVAFWCNPISGHATLYWYQQILGQGPKLLIQFQNNGVVDDSQLPKDRFSAERLKGVDSTLKIQPAKLEDSAVYLCASSLRGASGNTGELFFGEGSRLTVL.

This clone is a singleton in its sample. The rearrangement joins TRBV30 to TRBJ1-2; TRBD1 aligns across 7 bases. The CDR3 has 13 amino acids. CDR1 is GTSNPN and CDR2 is SVGIG in the germline V gene (reference sequence). V dropped 5 bases and J dropped 7; count of bases not matched to a gene: 10. CDR3: CAWWDRLNPGYTF. DNA of the CDR3: TGTGCCTGGTGGGACAGACTCAATCCTGGCTACACCTTC.

This chain links TRBV6-5 with TRBJ1-6; TRBD1 matches 7 bases. The CDR3 spans 14 residues. Losses at the gene ends were 6 bases for V and 7 bases for J; bases not matched to a gene: 6. CDR1 is MNHEY, CDR2 SVGAGI, per germline. The CDR3 here is CASRKDRTNSPLHF. For the CDR3, the DNA is TGTGCCAGCAGGAAGGACAGGACGAATTCACCCCTCCACTTT.

The chain couples TRBV4-1 to TRBJ2-6; tentative D call: TRBD1 (5 bases). The CDR3 has 18 amino acids. V was pared by 3 bases and J by 2 bases, with 17 bases between. Germline assignment: CDR1 MGHRA and CDR2 YSYEKL. This CDR3 is CASSQGREGATGANVLTF. The DNA for the CDR3 is TGCGCCAGCAGCCAGGGCAGGGAAGGGGCAACTGGGGCCAACGTCCTGACTTTC.

The V and J genes are TRBV4-1 and TRBJ1-1, with D hard to call. The length of the CDR3 is 14 residues. Trimming stripped 0 bases from V and 3 bases from J, with 8 bases between. The germline CDR1 and CDR2 sequences are MGHRA and YSYEKL. CDR3 in amino acids: CASSQDYLYTEAFF. Written as DNA, the CDR3 is TGCGCCAGCAGCCAAGATTACTTATACACTGAAGCTTTCTTT.

The V call is TRBV18, the J call TRBJ1-1; maybe TRBD1 (6 bases). The CDR3 totals 13 residues. Germline CDR1 is KGHSH and CDR2 is LQKENI. The ends were cut back, 6 bases at V and 1 base at J, with 9 bases in the middle. CDR3 coding DNA: TGTGCCAGCTCCCAGGGACAGAACACTGAAGCTTTCTTT. Its translation is CASSQGQNTEAFF.

Ten or more counts support this clone. V gene TRBV9 combines with J gene TRBJ1-2; perhaps TRBD1 as D (6 bases). Trimming left V 4 bases short and J 4 bases short, with 17 bases between. The CDR3 sequence is 15 residues long. Looked up from germline, CDR1 is SGDLS and CDR2 is YYNGEE. This CDR3 reads CASSPLGGGVYGYTF. CDR3 nucleotide sequence: TGTGCCAGCAGCCCACTAGGGGGGGGCGTCTATGGCTACACCTTC.

The CDR3 region is CASSRTSPGNTEAFF. The CDR3 DNA sequence: TGTGCCAGCAGTCGCACCTCCCCAGGGAACACTGAAGCTTTCTTT. The rearrangement uses TRBV6-2 or TRBV6-3 and TRBJ1-1, with D hard to call. The CDR3 length is 15 residues. Germline CDR1 and CDR2: MNHEY and SVGEGT. V lost 5 bases and J 1 base, leaving 14 bases between the germline ends.

The V gene is TRBV9, the J gene TRBJ2-1; 10 positions agree with TRBD2. V shed 0 bases, J shed 3 bases, and the junction held 6 bases outside the gene matches. This CDR3 comprises 17 residues. Germline assignment: CDR1 SGDLS and CDR2 YYNGEE. The CDR3 here is CASSVASGGADYNEQFF. CDR3 nucleotide sequence: TGTGCCAGCAGCGTAGCTAGCGGGGGCGCTGACTACAATGAGCAGTTCTTC.

A single count supports this clone. The chain joins TRBV6-6 to TRBJ2-6; TRBD1 aligns across 8 bases. Trimming took 5 bases from V and 4 from J; bases not matched to a gene: 4. The CDR3 is 15 residues long. CDR1 is MNHNY, CDR2 SVGAGI, per germline (reference sequence). CDR3 in DNA: TGTGCCAGCAGTCAGGGGGCGACGGGGGCCAACGTCCTGACTTTC. It encodes CASSQGATGANVLTF.

The genes are TRBV2 and TRBJ2-2; TRBD2 might be the D (5 bases). Trimming took 7 bases from V and 7 from J, leaving 19 bases between them. There are 15 residues in the CDR3. The germline gives CDR1 SNHLY, CDR2 FYNNEI. The CDR3 region has the DNA TGTGCCAGCACCGAACTTGCCCTAGCAGGCGGGGAGCTGTTTTTT. Translating it yields CASTELALAGGELFF.

This chain uses TRBV18 with TRBJ2-2, with D perhaps matching TRBD1 (5 bases). V lost 1 base, J lost 4 bases, and 7 bases lay in between. The germline V gene encodes CDR1 KGHSH and CDR2 LQKENI. CDR3 length equals 14 residues. The CDR3 region has the DNA TGTGCCAGCTCACCACAGGACATCACCGGGGAGCTGTTTTTT. As protein: CASSPQDITGELFF.

The chain uses TRBV30 and TRBJ1-5, with TRBD1 as a possible D gene (6 bases). V lost 1 base, J lost 7 bases, and 17 bases lay in between. Germline V gene sequence: CDR1 GTSNPN, CDR2 SVGIG (reference sequence). This CDR3 has 15 residues. The CDR3, as DNA: TGTGCCTGGAGTGGTCTGAGAGGGGGTGGGCAGCCCCAGCATTTT. Encoded protein: CAWSGLRGGGQPQHF. Combining the CDR3 with reference TRBV30 and TRBJ1-5 gives the whole variable domain SQTIHQWPATLVQPVGSPLSLECTVEGTSNPNLYWYRQAAGRGLQLLFYSVGIGQISSEVPQNLSASRPQDRQFILSSKKLLLSDSGFYLCAWSGLRGGGQPQHFGDGTRLSIL.

V is TRBV4-1 and J is TRBJ2-7; TRBD2 matches 8 bases. J lost 2 bases, V lost 2 bases, and 2 bases had no gene match. The CDR3 runs to 14 residues. The V gene's germline CDR1 is MGHRA and CDR2 YSYEKL. The CDR3 sequence is CASSQPGLAYEQYF. CDR3 coding DNA: TGCGCCAGCAGCCAACCGGGACTAGCCTACGAGCAGTACTTC.

The chain employs TRBV9 and TRBJ2-3, with unresolved D. Trimming left V 4 bases short and J 0 bases short, with 15 bases between. The germline V gene encodes CDR1 SGDLS and CDR2 YYNGEE. The CDR3 length is 16 residues. CDR3 sequence reads: CASSPQLGQSTDTQYF. The CDR3 bases are TGTGCCAGCAGCCCTCAGTTGGGCCAGAGCACAGATACGCAGTATTTT.

This clone was seen a few times. This CDR3 reads CASSSTGAGEAFF. The CDR3 DNA reads as TGTGCCAGCAGTTCAACAGGGGCGGGGGAAGCTTTCTTT. V and J are TRBV27 and TRBJ1-1; 7 bases line up with TRBD1. Germline-derived CDR1 and CDR2 are MNHEY and SMNVEV (reference sequence). V lost 4 bases, J lost 8 bases, and 7 bases stayed unmatched. The CDR3 runs 13 residues.

V gene TRBV6-5 combines with J gene TRBJ2-7; perhaps TRBD2 as D (6 bases). CDR3 length: 15 residues. CDR1 MNHEY and CDR2 SVGAGI come from the germline V gene. V lost 4 bases, J lost 3 bases, and 16 bases lay in between. The CDR3: CASSSSGFTIYEQYF. The CDR3 bases are TGTGCCAGCAGTTCAAGCGGGTTTACCATCTACGAGCAGTACTTC.

The rearrangement joins TRBV13 to TRBJ2-1, with TRBD1 matching 9 bases. With V trimmed by 5 bases and J by 2 bases, 1 base remained unmatched. In germline, CDR1 is PRHDT, CDR2 FYEKMQ (reference sequence). This CDR3 has 14 residues. The CDR3 spells CASSRQGAYNEQFF. CDR3 nucleotide sequence: TGTGCCAGCAGCCGACAGGGGGCCTACAATGAGCAGTTCTTC.

The chain couples TRBV5-4 to TRBJ2-1; 8 nucleotides align to TRBD1. V was pared by 0 bases and J by 7 bases, with 6 bases of the junction left unmatched. The CDR3 is 15 amino acids. Germline CDR1 is SGHNT and CDR2 is YYREEE (reference sequence). Written as DNA, the CDR3 is TGTGCCAGCAGCTTGGTTGCAGGGGGCAGGAATGAGCAGTTCTTC. Translated: CASSLVAGGRNEQFF.

The V and J genes are TRBV11-1 and TRBJ2-3, with D tentatively TRBD1 (5 bases). CDR3 size: 16 residues. V was shortened by 3 bases and J by 1 base, with 14 bases between the two germline ends. Germline V gives CDR1 SGHAT, CDR2 FQDESV (reference sequence). The CDR3 nucleotides read TGTGCCAGCAGCTTTTACAGGTCCGGAGGCACAGATACGCAGTATTTT. It translates to CASSFYRSGGTDTQYF.

The chain recombines TRBV10-3 with TRBJ1-3; 7 nucleotides line up with TRBD1. V was clipped by 5 bases and J by 0 bases; unmatched bases: 7. This CDR3 is built from 16 residues. Germline CDR1 and CDR2: ENHRY and SYGVKD. The CDR3 DNA reads TGTGCCATCAGTCCGGGACAGATGAACTCTGGAAACACCATATATTTT. Its translation is CAISPGQMNSGNTIYF.

This rearrangement joins TRBV27 to TRBJ1-1; 8 bases are a match to TRBD1. Germline CDR1 is MNHEY and CDR2 is SMNVEV (reference sequence). The CDR3 covers 14 residues. V shed 2 bases, J shed 3 bases, and the junction held 2 bases outside the gene matches. Here the CDR3 reads CASSLAGGHTEAFF. The CDR3 DNA follows: TGTGCCAGCAGTTTAGCAGGGGGCCACACTGAAGCTTTCTTT.

In its sample, this clone was seen many times. The chain joins TRBV6-1 to TRBJ2-3; TRBD2 agrees at 9 bases. From germline, CDR1 is MNHNS and CDR2 SASEGT. The CDR3 runs to 15 residues. The V segment lost 1 base and the J segment 5 bases; nucleotides outside the gene matches: 4. The CDR3 nucleotides are TGTGCCAGCAGTGAAGGGGCGGGAGGGGGAGATACGCAGTATTTT. Translation gives CASSEGAGGGDTQYF.

This chain uses TRBV29-1 with TRBJ2-2; 7 bases are shared with TRBD1. CDR1 SQVTM and CDR2 ANQGSEA come from the germline V gene. V shed 6 bases, J shed 0 bases, and the junction held 4 bases outside the gene matches. CDR3 size: 14 residues. CDR3 in amino acids: CSVLGQTNTGELFF. CDR3 DNA sequence: TGCAGCGTACTGGGACAGACGAACACCGGGGAGCTGTTTTTT.

The chain has TRBV7-8 and TRBJ1-6; 9 bases match TRBD1. The ends lost 5 bases at V and 7 bases at J; junction bases unmatched: 6. CDR1 and CDR2 from the germline V gene are SGHVS and FQNEAQ. There are 15 residues in the CDR3. CDR3 nucleotides: TGTGCCAGCAGCCGTCCCGGGACAGGGAATTCACCCCTCCACTTT. This encodes CASSRPGTGNSPLHF.

This clone appeared a single time. Here the CDR3 reads CAWTPWSGDPNEKLFF. CDR3 DNA: TGTGCCTGGACCCCTTGGTCAGGGGACCCTAATGAAAAACTGTTTTTT. This chain uses TRBV30 with TRBJ1-4; tentatively, D is TRBD1 (6 bases). CDR3 length: 16 amino acids. V lost 4 bases and J 3 bases, leaving 18 bases between the germline ends. Germline V gene lookup returns CDR1 GTSNPN and CDR2 SVGIG (reference sequence). The entire variable domain, with the rest obtained from reference TRBV30 and TRBJ1-4, is as follows: SQTIHQWPATLVQPVGSPLSLECTVEGTSNPNLYWYRQAAGRGLQLLFYSVGIGQISSEVPQNLSASRPQDRQFILSSKKLLLSDSGFYLCAWTPWSGDPNEKLFFGSGTQLSVL.

CDR3: CSALTHTEAFF. In DNA form, the CDR3 reads TGCAGCGCTCTGACACACACTGAAGCTTTCTTT. V gene TRBV29-1 combines with J gene TRBJ1-1; no clear D. Trimming cost V 7 bases and J 3 bases, with 9 bases left between them. From germline, CDR1 is SQVTM and CDR2 ANQGSEA. The CDR3 spans 11 residues.